A single sample gave rise to the 10 T cell receptor beta chains below, sequenced in a study of metastatic and nonmetastatic thyroid tumors. Among the patients, none had received any treatment before thyroid surgery. TCRdb re-analyzed the PCR reads using MiXCR. This sample has about 41,000 clones, with more than 20% found just once. Specimen: tumor tissue. These TCRs come from a female donor with papillary thyroid cancer or a benign thyroid nodule (not recorded which). Some clones in this sample may be carry-over from other donors' samples.

This chain connects TRBV6-1 to TRBJ2-7, with D perhaps matching TRBD1 or TRBD2 (5 bases each). The CDR3 consists of 14 residues. V lost 6 bases to trimming and J lost 0 bases, with 12 bases between them. Germline V lookup: CDR1 MNHNS, CDR2 SASEGT. CDR3 region: CASRPGRGSYEQYF. The CDR3 DNA reads as TGTGCCAGCAGGCCGGGACGGGGCTCCTACGAGCAGTACTTC.

In regard to this clone: A much larger clone differs by one base, so this may be a read error. This rearrangement joins TRBV9 to TRBJ2-7; TRBD2 matches 7 bases. The length of the CDR3 is 16 residues. Germline assignment: CDR1 SGDLS and CDR2 YYNGEE. The trim removed 0 bases at V and 6 bases at J, leaving 12 bases unmatched. This CDR3 reads CASSVDPSGGPCEQYF. CDR3 DNA: TGTGCCAGCAGCGTAGACCCATCGGGAGGCCCTTGCGAGCAGTACTTC. Full variable domain (outside the CDR3, taken from reference TRBV9 and TRBJ2-7): DSGVTQTPKHLITATGQRVTLRCSPRSGDLSVYWYQQSLDQGLQFLIQYYNGEERAKGNILERFSAQQFPDLHSELNLSSLELGDSALYFCASSVDPSGGPCEQYFGPGTRLTVT.

This clone has a count of ten or more. It may be a read error: a sequence one base away is much more abundant. The identical CDR3 is also encoded by other nucleotide sequences in the sample. The chain links TRBV30 to TRBJ1-5, with TRBD1 identical over 7 bases. The CDR3 has 14 amino acids. In germline, CDR1 is GTSNPN, CDR2 SVGIG (reference sequence). This CDR3 reads CAWSVGQVYQPQHF. CDR3 nucleotides: TGTGCCTGGAGTGTAGGACAGGTTTATCAGCCCCAACATTTT. The complete variable domain, with remaining parts taken from reference TRBV30 and TRBJ1-5, reads SQTIHQWPATLVQPVGSPLSLECTVEGTSNPNLYWYRQAAGRGLQLLFYSVGIGQISSEVPQNLSASRPQDRQFILSSKKLLLSDSGFYLCAWSVGQVYQPQHFGDGTRLSIL.

In its sample, this clone was seen a few times. Mismatch with germline at one junction end may stem from a read error. CDR3 in amino acids: CASSTVLAAGYSYNGQLF. CDR3 nucleotides: TGTGCCAGCAGTACGGTACTAGCGGCGGGCTACTCCTACAATGGGCAGCTCTTC. The chain joins TRBV6-2 or TRBV6-3 to TRBJ2-1; TRBD2 aligns across 8 bases. CDR1 MNHEY and CDR2 SVGEGT come from the germline V gene. This CDR3 comprises 18 residues.

Notes on this clone: A junction boundary mismatches the germline segment, possibly from a read error. The chain employs TRBV12-5 and TRBJ2-2; D unresolved. From germline, CDR1 is LGHNT and CDR2 FRNRAP. This CDR3 is 12 amino acids long. Written as DNA, the CDR3 is TGTGCTATTGGACCACACACCAGGGAGCTGTTTTTT. Translating gives CAIGPHTRELFF.

In this sample, this clone turned up a few times. The chain recombines TRBV3-1 with TRBJ2-5; 9 bases match TRBD2. The CDR3 totals 17 residues. The V segment lost 4 bases and the J segment 8 bases; nucleotides outside the gene matches: 17. CDR1 is LGHDT and CDR2 is YNNKEL in the germline V gene (reference sequence). CDR3 sequence: CASSRRTSALLAETQYF. The CDR3 DNA follows: TGTGCCAGCAGCCGGCGGACTAGCGCTTTACTCGCGGAAACCCAGTACTTC.

This rearrangement joins TRBV10-2 to TRBJ1-1; perhaps TRBD1 as D (5 bases). The V gene's germline CDR1 is WSHSY and CDR2 SAAADI. The V and J ends lost 2 bases and 11 bases respectively, with 15 bases between them. The length of the CDR3 is 13 residues. For the CDR3, the DNA is TGCGCCAGCAGTGAGAGTGGGACGGGGGATGCTTTCTTT. This codes for CASSESGTGDAFF.

This clone was detected only a few times. The J gene is TRBJ1-5, the V gene TRBV24-1; possibly TRBD1 for D (5 bases). The length of the CDR3 is 15 residues. Trimming removed 4 bases at V and 5 bases at J, with 14 bases between. Germline V CDR1 and CDR2: KGHDR, SFDVKD. Here the CDR3 reads CATSESLGTHQPQHF. Written as DNA, the CDR3 is TGTGCCACCAGTGAGAGCCTCGGGACCCATCAGCCCCAGCATTTT.

Regarding this clone: One end of the junction varies from germline; a read error may be responsible. This chain uses TRBV30 with TRBJ1-5, with a possible D match to TRBD1 (6 bases). From germline, CDR1 is GTSNPN and CDR2 SVGIG (reference sequence). The CDR3 length is 15 residues. In DNA form, the CDR3 reads TGTTCCTGGAGACAGGAGGTGGTCCCCGGACAGCCCCAGCATTTT. It yields the protein CSWRQEVVPGQPQHF. Full variable domain (remainder filled in from reference TRBV30 and TRBJ1-5): SQTIHQWPATLVQPVGSPLSLECTVEGTSNPNLYWYRQAAGRGLQLLFYSVGIGQISSEVPQNLSASRPQDRQFILSSKKLLLSDSGFYLCSWRQEVVPGQPQHFGDGTRLSIL.

This clone was found many times. This chain connects TRBV14 to TRBJ1-2; D call uncertain. The germline V gene has CDR1 SGHDN and CDR2 FVKESK. V dropped 0 bases and J dropped 3 bases, with 5 bases sitting between them. This CDR3 spans 13 amino acids. CDR3 sequence reads: CASSQDRHYGYTF. The CDR3 DNA reads as TGTGCCAGCAGCCAAGACAGGCACTATGGCTACACCTTC.